This T cell receptor beta chain was recovered during a study of T cell repertoires in cytomegalovirus infection. Turning to the study itself: The public TCR beta signatures pointed to both CMV infection and matching HLA type.

TCRdb re-analysed the reads in MiXCR, keeping a single row per CDR3 protein. Of 350,000 to 450,000 distinct CDR3 sequences detected, over 15% appear once; the ten largest clones hold roughly 9%. This clonotype was picked up a small number of times. What it binds is unknown. Study results and limitations: Within the response measured ex vivo, HLA-C-restricted CMV-specific TCR beta clonotypes were dominant.

Sequencing was performed on PBMCs. The source is a human donor in good health (CMV status not recorded). Some clones in this sample may be carry-over from other donors' samples.

The CDR3 coding sequence is TGCAGCGTCGAGGGCAGCAACACTGAAGCTTTCTTT. It codes for CSVEGSNTEAFF. The chain links TRBV29-1 to TRBJ1-1, with D unresolved. The CDR3 runs to 12 residues. Germline V gene data show CDR1 as SQVTM and CDR2 as ANQGSEA. Deletions cut 6 bases from V and 2 bases from J, with 10 bases between.